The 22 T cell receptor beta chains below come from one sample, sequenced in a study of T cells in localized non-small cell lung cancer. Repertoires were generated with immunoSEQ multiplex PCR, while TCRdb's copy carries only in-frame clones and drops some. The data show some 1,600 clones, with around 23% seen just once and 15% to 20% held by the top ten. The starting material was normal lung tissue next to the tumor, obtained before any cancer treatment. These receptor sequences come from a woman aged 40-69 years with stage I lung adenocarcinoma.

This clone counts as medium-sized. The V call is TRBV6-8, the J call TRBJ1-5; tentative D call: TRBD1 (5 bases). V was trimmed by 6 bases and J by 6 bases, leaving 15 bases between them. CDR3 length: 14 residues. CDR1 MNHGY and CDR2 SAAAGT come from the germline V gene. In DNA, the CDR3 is TGTGCCAGCAGCCCCTCGGGGGGGACTCAGCCCCAGCATTTT. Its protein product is CASSPSGGTQPQHF.

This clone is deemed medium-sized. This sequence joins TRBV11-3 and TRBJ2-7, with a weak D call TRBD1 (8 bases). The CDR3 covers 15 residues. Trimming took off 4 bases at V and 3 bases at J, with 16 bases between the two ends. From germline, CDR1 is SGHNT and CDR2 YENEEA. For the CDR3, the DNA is TGTGCCAGCAGCTCGCAGGGGGCGGGAGTCTACGAGCAGTACTTC. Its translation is CASSSQGAGVYEQYF. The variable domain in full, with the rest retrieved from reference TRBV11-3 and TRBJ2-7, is EAGVVQSPRYKIIEKKQPVAFWCNPISGHNTLYWYLQNLGQGPELLIRYENEEAVDDSQLPKDRFSAERLKGVDSTLKIQPAELGDSAVYLCASSSQGAGVYEQYFGPGTRLTVT.

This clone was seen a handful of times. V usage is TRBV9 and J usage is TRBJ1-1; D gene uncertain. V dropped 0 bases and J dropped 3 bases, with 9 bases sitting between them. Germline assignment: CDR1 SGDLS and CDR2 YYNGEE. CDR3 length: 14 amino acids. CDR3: CASSVAGVDTEAFF. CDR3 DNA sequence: TGTGCCAGCAGCGTAGCCGGGGTGGACACTGAAGCTTTCTTT.

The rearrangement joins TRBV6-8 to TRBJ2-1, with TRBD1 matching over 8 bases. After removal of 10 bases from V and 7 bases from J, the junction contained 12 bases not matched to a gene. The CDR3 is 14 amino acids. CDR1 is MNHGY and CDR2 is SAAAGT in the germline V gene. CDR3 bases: TGTGCCATCGGACCGGGACAGGCCTGGAATGAGCAGTTCTTC. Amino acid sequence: CAIGPGQAWNEQFF.

The DNA of the CDR3 is TGTGCCAGCAGTTACAGCACCACAGGGCGGAACACTGAAGCTTTCTTT. Amino acids: CASSYSTTGRNTEAFF. The chain links TRBV6-8 to TRBJ1-1; tentatively, D is TRBD1 (6 bases). This CDR3 is 16 amino acids long. Germline CDR1 and CDR2: MNHGY and SAAAGT. V lost 2 bases and J 1 base, leaving 14 bases between the germline ends.

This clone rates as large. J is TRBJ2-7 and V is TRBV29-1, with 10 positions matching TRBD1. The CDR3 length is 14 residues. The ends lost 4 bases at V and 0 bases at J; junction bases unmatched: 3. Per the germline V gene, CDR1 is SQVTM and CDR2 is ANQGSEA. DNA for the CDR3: TGCAGCGTTGCGACAGGGGGCTCCTCCTACGAGCAGTACTTC. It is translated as CSVATGGSSYEQYF.

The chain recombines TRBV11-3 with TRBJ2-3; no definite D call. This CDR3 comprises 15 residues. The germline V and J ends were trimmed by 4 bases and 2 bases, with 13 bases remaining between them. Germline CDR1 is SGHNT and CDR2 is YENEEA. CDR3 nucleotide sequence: TGTGCCAGCAGCTCGGCCCTGGCGAACACAGATACGCAGTATTTT. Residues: CASSSALANTDTQYF.

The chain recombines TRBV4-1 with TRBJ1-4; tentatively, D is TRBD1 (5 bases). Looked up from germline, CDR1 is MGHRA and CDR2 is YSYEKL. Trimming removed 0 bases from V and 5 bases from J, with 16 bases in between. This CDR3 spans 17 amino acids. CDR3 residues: CASSQDRGSELNEKLFF. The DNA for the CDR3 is TGCGCCAGCAGCCAAGATCGGGGGTCAGAGCTAAATGAAAAACTGTTTTTT.

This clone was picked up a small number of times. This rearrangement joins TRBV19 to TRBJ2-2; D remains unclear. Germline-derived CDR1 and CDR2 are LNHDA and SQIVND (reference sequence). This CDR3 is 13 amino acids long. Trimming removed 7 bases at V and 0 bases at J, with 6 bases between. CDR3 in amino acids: CASTDTNTGELFF. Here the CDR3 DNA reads TGTGCCAGTACAGATACGAACACCGGGGAGCTGTTTTTT.

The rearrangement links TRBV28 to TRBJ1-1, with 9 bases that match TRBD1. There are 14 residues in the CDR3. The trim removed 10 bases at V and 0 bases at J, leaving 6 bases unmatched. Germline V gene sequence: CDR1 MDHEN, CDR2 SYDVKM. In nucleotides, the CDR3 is TGTGCCACCGAACAGGGGGCTATGAACACTGAAGCTTTCTTT. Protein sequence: CATEQGAMNTEAFF.

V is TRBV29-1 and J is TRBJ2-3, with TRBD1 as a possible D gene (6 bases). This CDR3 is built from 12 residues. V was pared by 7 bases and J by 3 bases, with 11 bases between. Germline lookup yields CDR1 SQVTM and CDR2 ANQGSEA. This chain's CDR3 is CSALRGTDTQYF. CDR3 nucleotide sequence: TGCAGCGCCCTCAGGGGAACAGATACGCAGTATTTT.

CDR3 sequence: CASSPVNQPQHF. In nucleotides, the CDR3 is TGTGCCAGCTCACCGGTAAATCAGCCCCAGCATTTT. The chain joins TRBV18 to TRBJ1-5; D is uncertain. The CDR3 is 12 residues long. Per germline, CDR1 KGHSH and CDR2 LQKENI. V was shortened by 3 bases and J by 4 bases, with 4 bases between the two germline ends.

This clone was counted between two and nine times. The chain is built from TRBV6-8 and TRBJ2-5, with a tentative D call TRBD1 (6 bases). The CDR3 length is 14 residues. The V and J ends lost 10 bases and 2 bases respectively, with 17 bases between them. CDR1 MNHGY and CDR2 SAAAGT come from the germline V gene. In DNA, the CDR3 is TGTGCCACTAACAACCGGGACACACAAGAGACCCAGTACTTC. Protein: CATNNRDTQETQYF.

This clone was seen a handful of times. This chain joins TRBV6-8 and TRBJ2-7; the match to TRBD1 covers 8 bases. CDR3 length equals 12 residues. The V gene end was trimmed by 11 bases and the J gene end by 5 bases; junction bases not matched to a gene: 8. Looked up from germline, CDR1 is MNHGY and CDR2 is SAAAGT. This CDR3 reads CAGGTGPNEQYF. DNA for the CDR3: TGTGCCGGAGGGACAGGCCCCAACGAGCAGTACTTC.

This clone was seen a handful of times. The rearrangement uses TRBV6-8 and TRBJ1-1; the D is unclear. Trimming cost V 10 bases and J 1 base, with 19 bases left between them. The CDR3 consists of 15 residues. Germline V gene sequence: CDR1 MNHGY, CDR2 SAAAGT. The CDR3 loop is CAISPPGSGNTEAFF. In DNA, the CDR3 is TGTGCCATCTCTCCTCCGGGGTCGGGGAACACTGAAGCTTTCTTT.

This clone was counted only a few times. The CDR3 DNA reads as TGTGCCAGCCTCAGGGTCCGGGGCACTGAAGCTTTCTTT. It yields the protein CASLRVRGTEAFF. The chain joins TRBV19 to TRBJ1-1, with a possible D match to TRBD1 (5 bases). The length of the CDR3 is 13 residues. V gave up 9 bases and J gave up 4 bases, with 15 bases separating them. The germline V gene has CDR1 LNHDA and CDR2 SQIVND (reference sequence).

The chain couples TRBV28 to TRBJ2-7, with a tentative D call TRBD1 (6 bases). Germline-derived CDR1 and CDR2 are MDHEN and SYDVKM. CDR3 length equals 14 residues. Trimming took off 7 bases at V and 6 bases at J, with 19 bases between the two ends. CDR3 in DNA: TGTGCCAGCAACGTGGGGGCAAGTTGGGGCGAGCAGTACTTC. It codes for CASNVGASWGEQYF.

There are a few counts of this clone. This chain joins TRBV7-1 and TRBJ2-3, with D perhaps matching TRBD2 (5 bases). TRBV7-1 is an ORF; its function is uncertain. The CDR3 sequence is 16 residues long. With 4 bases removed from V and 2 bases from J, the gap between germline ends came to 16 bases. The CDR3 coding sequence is TGTGCCAGCAGCTTAGAGGGCGGGCAAGCCACAGATACGCAGTATTTT. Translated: CASSLEGGQATDTQYF.

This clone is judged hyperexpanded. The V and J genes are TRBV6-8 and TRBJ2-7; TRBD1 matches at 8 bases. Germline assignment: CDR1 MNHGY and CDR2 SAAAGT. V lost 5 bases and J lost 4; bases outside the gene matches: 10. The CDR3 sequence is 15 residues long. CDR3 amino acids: CASSRTDREIYEQYF. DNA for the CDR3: TGTGCCAGCAGTCGCACGGACAGGGAGATATACGAGCAGTACTTC.

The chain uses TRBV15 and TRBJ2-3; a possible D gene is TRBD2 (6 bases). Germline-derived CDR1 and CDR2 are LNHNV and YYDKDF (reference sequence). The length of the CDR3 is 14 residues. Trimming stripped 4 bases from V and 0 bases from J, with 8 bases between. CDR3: CATSTGDSTDTQYF. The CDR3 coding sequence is TGTGCCACCAGCACGGGGGATAGCACAGATACGCAGTATTTT.

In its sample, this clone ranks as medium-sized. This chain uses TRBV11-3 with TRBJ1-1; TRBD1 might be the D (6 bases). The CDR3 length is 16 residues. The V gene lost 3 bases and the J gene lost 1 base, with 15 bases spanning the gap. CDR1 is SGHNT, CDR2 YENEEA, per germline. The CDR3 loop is CASSFMTGVGNTEAFF. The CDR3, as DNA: TGTGCCAGCAGCTTCATGACAGGAGTAGGGAACACTGAAGCTTTCTTT.

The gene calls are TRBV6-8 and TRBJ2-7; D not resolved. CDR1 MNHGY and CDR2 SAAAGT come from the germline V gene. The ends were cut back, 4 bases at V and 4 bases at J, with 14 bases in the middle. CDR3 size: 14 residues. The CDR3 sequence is CASSLEPRAYEQYF. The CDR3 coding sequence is TGTGCCAGCAGTTTAGAACCTAGGGCGTACGAGCAGTACTTC.